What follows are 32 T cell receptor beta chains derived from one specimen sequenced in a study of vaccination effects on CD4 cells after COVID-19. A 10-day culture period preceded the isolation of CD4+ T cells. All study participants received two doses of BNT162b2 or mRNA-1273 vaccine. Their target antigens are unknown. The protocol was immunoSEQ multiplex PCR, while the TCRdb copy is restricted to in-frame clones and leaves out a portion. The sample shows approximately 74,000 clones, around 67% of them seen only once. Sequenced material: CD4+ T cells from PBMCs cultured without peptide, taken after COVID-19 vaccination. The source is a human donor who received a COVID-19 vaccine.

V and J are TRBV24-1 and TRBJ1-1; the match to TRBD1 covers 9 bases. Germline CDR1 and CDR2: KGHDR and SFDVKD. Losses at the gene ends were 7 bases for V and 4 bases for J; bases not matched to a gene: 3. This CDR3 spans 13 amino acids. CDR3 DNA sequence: TGTGCCACCAGGGGACAGGGCGGCACTGAAGCTTTCTTT. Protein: CATRGQGGTEAFF.

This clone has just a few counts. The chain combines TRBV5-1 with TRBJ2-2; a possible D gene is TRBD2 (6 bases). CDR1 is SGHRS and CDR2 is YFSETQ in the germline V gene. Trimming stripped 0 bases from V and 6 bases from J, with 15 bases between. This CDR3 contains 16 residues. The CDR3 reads CASSLEWGTGAGELFF. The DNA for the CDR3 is TGCGCCAGCAGCTTGGAATGGGGGACGGGGGCCGGGGAGCTGTTTTTT.

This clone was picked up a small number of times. The CDR3 DNA reads as TGTGCCAGCAGCTTAGTTAACTGGGGCTCTGGAAACACCATATATTTT. This translates into CASSLVNWGSGNTIYF. The rearrangement uses TRBV7-9 and TRBJ1-3; D not certain. Germline CDR1 is SEHNR and CDR2 is FQNEAQ (reference sequence). The CDR3 extends over 16 amino acids. V was trimmed by 1 base and J by 0 bases, leaving 10 bases between them.

Here the CDR3 DNA reads TGTGCCTCCACCCGGGGGAACACTGAAGCTTTCTTT. Protein: CASTRGNTEAFF. This rearrangement joins TRBV30 to TRBJ1-1; D not certain. With 7 bases removed from V and 1 base from J, the gap between germline ends came to 10 bases. Germline lookup yields CDR1 GTSNPN and CDR2 SVGIG (reference sequence). The CDR3 extends over 12 amino acids.

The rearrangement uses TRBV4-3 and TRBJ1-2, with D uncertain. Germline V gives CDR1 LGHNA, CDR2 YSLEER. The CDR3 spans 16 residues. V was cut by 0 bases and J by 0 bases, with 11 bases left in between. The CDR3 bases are TGCGCCAGCAGCCAAGATTTTTTGACTACTAACTATGGCTACACCTTC. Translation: CASSQDFLTTNYGYTF.

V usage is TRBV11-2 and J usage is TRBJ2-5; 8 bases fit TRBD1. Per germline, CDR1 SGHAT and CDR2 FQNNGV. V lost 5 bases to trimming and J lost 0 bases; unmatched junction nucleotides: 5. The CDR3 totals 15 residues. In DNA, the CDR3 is TGTGCCAGCAGCCCGGGACAGGCGAACCAAGAGACCCAGTACTTC. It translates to CASSPGQANQETQYF.

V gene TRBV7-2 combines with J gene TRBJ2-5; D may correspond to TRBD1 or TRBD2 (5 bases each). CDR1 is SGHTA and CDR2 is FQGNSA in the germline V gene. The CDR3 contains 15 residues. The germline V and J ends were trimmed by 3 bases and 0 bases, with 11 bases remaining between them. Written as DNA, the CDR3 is TGTGCCAGCAGCTTCTTTGGGGGAAACCAAGAGACCCAGTACTTC. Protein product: CASSFFGGNQETQYF.

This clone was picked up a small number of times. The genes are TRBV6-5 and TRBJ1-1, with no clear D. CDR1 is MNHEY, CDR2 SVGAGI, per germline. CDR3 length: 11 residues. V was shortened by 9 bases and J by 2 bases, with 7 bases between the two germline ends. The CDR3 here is CASTGNTEAFF. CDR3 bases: TGTGCCAGTACGGGCAACACTGAAGCTTTCTTT.

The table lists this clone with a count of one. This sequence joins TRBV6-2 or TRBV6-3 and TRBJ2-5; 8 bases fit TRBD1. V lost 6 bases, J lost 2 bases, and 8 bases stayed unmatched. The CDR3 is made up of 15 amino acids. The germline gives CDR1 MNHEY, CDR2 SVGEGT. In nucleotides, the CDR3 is TGTGCCAGCAGCCCCCATGGGACAGGACAAGAGACCCAGTACTTC. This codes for CASSPHGTGQETQYF.

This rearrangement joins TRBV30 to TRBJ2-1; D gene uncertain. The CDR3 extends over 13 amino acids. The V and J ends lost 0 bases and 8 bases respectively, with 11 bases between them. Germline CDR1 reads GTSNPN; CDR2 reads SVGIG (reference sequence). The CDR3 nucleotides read TGTGCCTGGAGTGTACGTATGGATCATGAGCAGTTCTTC. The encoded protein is CAWSVRMDHEQFF.

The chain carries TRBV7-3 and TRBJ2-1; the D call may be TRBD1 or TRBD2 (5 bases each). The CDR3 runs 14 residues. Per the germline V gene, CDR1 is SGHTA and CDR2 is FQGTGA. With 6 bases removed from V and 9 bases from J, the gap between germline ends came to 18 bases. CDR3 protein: CASRSGPWSSEQFF. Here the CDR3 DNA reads TGTGCCAGCAGGTCGGGACCCTGGTCTAGTGAGCAGTTCTTC.

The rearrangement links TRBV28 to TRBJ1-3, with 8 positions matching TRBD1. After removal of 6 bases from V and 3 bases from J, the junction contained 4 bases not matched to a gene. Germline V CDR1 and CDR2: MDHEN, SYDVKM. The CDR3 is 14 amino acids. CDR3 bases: TGTGCCAGCAGCACAGGGGGGTTTGGAAACACCATATATTTT. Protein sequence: CASSTGGFGNTIYF.

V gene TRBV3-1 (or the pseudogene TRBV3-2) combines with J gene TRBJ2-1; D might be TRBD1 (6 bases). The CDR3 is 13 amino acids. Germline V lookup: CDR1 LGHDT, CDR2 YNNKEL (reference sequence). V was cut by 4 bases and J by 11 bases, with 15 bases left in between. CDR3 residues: CASSLVKDSKQFF. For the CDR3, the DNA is TGTGCCAGCAGCCTCGTCAAGGACAGTAAGCAGTTCTTC.

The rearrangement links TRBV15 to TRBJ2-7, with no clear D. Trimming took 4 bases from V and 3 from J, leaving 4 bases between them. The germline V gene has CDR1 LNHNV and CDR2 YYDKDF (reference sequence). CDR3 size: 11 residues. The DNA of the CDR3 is TGTGCCACCAGCAACGACTACGAGCAGTACGTC. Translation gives CATSNDYEQYV.

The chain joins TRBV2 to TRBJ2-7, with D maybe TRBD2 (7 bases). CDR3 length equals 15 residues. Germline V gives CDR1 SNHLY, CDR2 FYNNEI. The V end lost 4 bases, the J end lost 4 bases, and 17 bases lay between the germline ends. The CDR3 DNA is TGTGCCAGCAGTGCCGCCGGGGGGCCTCAATACGAGCAGTACGTC. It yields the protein CASSAAGGPQYEQYV.

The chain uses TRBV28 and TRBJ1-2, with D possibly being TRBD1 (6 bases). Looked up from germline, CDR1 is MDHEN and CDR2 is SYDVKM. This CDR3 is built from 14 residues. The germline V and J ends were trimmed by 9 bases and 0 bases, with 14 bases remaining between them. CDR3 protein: CASLRTATNYGYTF. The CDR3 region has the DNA TGTGCCAGTCTCCGGACAGCTACTAACTATGGCTACACCTTC.

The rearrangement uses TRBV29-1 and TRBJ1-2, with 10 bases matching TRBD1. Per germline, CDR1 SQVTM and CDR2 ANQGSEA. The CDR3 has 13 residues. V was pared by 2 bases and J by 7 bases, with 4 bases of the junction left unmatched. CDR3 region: CSVERGTGAGYTF. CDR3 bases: TGCAGCGTTGAAAGGGGGACAGGGGCTGGCTACACCTTC.

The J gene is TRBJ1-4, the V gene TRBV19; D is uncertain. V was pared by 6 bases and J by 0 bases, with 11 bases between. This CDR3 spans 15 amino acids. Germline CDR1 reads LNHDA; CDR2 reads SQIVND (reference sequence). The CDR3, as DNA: TGTGCCAGTAGATACAGAACCACAACTAATGAAAAACTGTTTTTT. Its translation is CASRYRTTTNEKLFF.

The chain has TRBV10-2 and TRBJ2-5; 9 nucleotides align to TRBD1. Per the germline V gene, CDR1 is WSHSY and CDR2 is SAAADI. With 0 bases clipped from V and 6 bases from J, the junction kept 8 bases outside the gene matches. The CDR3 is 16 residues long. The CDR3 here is CASSESKQGARKTQYF. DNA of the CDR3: TGCGCCAGCAGTGAGTCGAAACAGGGGGCTAGGAAGACCCAGTACTTC.

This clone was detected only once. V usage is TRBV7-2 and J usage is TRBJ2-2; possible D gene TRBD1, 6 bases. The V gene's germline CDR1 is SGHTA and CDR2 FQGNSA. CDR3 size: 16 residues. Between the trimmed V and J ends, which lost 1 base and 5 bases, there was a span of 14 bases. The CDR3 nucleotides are TGTGCCAGCAGCTTAGGTCCGGCCAGGGGAACCGGGGAGCTGTTTTTT. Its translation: CASSLGPARGTGELFF.

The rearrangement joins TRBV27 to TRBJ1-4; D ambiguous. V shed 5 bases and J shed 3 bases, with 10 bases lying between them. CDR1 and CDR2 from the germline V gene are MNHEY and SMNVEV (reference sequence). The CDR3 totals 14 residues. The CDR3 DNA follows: TGTGCCAGCAGTGGCGGGAGACCTAATGAAAAACTGTTTTTT. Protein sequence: CASSGGRPNEKLFF. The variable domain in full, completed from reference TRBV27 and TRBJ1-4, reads EAQVTQNPRYLITVTGKKLTVTCSQNMNHEYMSWYRQDPGLGLRQIYYSMNVEVTDKGDVPEGYKVSRKEKRNFPLILESPSPNQTSLYFCASSGGRPNEKLFFGSGTQLSVL.

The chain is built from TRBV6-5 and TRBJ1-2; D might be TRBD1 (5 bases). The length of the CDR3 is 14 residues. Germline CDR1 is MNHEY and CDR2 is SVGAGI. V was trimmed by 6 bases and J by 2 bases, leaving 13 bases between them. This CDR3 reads CASSRDGRNYGYTF. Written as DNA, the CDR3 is TGTGCCAGCAGCAGGGACGGAAGAAACTATGGCTACACCTTC.

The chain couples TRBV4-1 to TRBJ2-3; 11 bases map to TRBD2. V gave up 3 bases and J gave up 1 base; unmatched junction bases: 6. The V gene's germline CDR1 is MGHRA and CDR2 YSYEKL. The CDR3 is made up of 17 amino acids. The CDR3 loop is CASSQSSGGPGTDTQYF. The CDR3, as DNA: TGCGCCAGCAGCCAGTCTAGCGGGGGGCCAGGCACAGATACGCAGTATTTT.

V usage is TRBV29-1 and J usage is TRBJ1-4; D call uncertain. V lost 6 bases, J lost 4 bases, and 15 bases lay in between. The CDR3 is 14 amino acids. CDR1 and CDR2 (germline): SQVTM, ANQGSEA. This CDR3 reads CSVVHGRFNEKLFF. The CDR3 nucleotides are TGCAGCGTCGTACACGGACGCTTTAATGAAAAACTGTTTTTT.

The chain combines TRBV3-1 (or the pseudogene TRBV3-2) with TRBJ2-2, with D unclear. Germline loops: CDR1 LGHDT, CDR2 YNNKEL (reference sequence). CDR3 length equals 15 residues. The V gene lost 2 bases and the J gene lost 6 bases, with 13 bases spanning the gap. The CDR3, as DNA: TGTGCCAGCAGCCAATATAGTACATGGGCCGGGGAGCTGTTTTTT. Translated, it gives CASSQYSTWAGELFF.

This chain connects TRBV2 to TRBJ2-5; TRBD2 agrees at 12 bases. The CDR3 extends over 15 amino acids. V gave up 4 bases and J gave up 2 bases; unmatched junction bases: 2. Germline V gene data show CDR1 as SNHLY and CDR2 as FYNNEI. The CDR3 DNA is TGTGCCAGCAGTGCAACTAGCGGGGGGCAAGAGACCCAGTACTTC. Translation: CASSATSGGQETQYF.

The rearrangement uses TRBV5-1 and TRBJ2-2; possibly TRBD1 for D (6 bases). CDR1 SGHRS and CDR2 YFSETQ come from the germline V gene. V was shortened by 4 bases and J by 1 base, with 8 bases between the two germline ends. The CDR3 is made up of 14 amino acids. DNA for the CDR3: TGCGCCAGCAGCGAGGGGGTGAACACCGGGGAGCTGTTTTTT. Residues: CASSEGVNTGELFF.

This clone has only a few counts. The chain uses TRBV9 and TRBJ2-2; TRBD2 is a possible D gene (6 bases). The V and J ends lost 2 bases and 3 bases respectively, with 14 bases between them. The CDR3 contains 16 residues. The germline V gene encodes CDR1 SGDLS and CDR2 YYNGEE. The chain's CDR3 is CASSVPLASDTGELFF. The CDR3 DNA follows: TGTGCCAGCAGCGTCCCTCTAGCGTCCGACACCGGGGAGCTGTTTTTT.

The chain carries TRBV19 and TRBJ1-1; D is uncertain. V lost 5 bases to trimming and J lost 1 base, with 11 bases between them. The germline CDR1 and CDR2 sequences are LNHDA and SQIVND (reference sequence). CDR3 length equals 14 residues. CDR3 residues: CASSSRIRNTEAFF. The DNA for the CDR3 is TGTGCCAGTAGTTCCCGGATCAGGAACACTGAAGCTTTCTTT.

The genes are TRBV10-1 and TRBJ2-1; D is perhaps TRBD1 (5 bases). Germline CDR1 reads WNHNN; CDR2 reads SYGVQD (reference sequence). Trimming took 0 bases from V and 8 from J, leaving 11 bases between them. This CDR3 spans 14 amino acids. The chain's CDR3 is CASSESGRVDEQFF. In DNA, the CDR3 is TGCGCCAGCAGTGAGTCTGGCAGGGTCGATGAGCAGTTCTTC.

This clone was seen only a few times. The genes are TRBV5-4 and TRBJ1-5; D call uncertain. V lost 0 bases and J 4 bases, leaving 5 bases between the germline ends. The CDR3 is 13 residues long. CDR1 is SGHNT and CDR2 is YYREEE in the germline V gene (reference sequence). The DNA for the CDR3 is TGTGCCAGCAGCTTGGAGAAGAATCAGCCCCAGCATTTT. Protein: CASSLEKNQPQHF.

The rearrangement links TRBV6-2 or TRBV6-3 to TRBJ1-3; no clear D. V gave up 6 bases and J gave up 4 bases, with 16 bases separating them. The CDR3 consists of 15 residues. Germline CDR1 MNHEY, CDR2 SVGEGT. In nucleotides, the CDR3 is TGTGCCAGCAGCTATGACACACTTCAAGGAAACACCATATATTTT. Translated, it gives CASSYDTLQGNTIYF.